These 7 T cell receptor beta chains came from one sample sequenced in a study of T cell responses to AZD1222 COVID-19 vaccine. TCRdb keeps only in-frame clones here, not all; method: immunoSEQ multiplex PCR. The data contain 150,000 to 200,000 clones, roughly nine tenths of them singletons. The sample in question was peripheral blood, obtained on day 0 of AZD1222 vaccination. All receptors come from an adult in good health.

V gene TRBV3-1 (or the pseudogene TRBV3-2) combines with J gene TRBJ2-2, with D uncertain. The CDR3 has 13 residues. Germline loops: CDR1 LGHDT, CDR2 YNNKEL (reference sequence). With 4 bases removed from V and 2 bases from J, the gap between germline ends came to 5 bases. CDR3 nucleotide sequence: TGTGCCAGCAGCCTAGCTAACACCGGGGAGCTGTTTTTT. Translated, it gives CASSLANTGELFF.

The chain has TRBV5-4 and TRBJ1-1; maybe TRBD1 (6 bases). V was pared by 2 bases and J by 6 bases, with 17 bases between. This CDR3 has 15 amino acids. Looked up from germline, CDR1 is SGHNT and CDR2 is YYREEE (reference sequence). The DNA of the CDR3 is TGTGCCAGCAGCTTCAAGAGGGGGATAGGGTCTGAAGCTTTCTTT. Translating gives CASSFKRGIGSEAFF.

Notes on this clone: The sample holds other DNA sequences that translate to the same CDR3. The chain employs TRBV6-1 and TRBJ1-1; D remains ambiguous. CDR1 is MNHNS and CDR2 is SASEGT in the germline V gene. The CDR3 totals 13 residues. V gave up 2 bases and J gave up 0 bases, with 4 bases separating them. The CDR3 region is CASSETVNTEAFF. The CDR3 DNA reads as TGTGCCAGCAGTGAAACGGTGAACACTGAAGCTTTCTTT.

The chain carries TRBV3-1 (or the pseudogene TRBV3-2) and TRBJ1-6; a weak D match, TRBD1 (5 bases). The CDR3 runs to 17 residues. V was trimmed by 0 bases and J by 7 bases, leaving 16 bases between them. Germline-derived CDR1 and CDR2 are LGHDT and YNNKEL (reference sequence). CDR3 protein: CASSQEVPGLLNSPLHF. The CDR3 nucleotides read TGTGCCAGCAGCCAAGAGGTCCCGGGACTCCTAAATTCACCCCTCCACTTT.

The chain uses TRBV15 and TRBJ1-2; 7 positions agree with TRBD1. V shed 3 bases, J shed 6 bases, and the junction held 4 bases outside the gene matches. This CDR3 has 13 residues. Per germline, CDR1 LNHNV and CDR2 YYDKDF (reference sequence). Here the CDR3 DNA reads TGTGCCACCAGCAGGCAGGGGGTGGATGGCTACACCTTC. It yields the protein CATSRQGVDGYTF. Using reference TRBV15 and TRBJ1-2 for the parts outside the CDR3, the full variable domain is DAMVIQNPRYQVTQFGKPVTLSCSQTLNHNVMYWYQQKSSQAPKLLFHYYDKDFNNEADTPDNFQSRRPNTSFCFLDIRSPGLGDTAMYLCATSRQGVDGYTFGSGTRLTVV.

The genes are TRBV15 and TRBJ1-3, with D perhaps TRBD1 (5 bases). V lost 0 bases to trimming and J lost 0 bases, with 12 bases between them. Germline lookup yields CDR1 LNHNV and CDR2 YYDKDF (reference sequence). The CDR3 has 17 amino acids. The CDR3 DNA reads TGTGCCACCAGCAGAGATCCGGGGCCCAACTCTGGAAACACCATATATTTT. It is translated as CATSRDPGPNSGNTIYF. Supplemented by reference TRBV15 and TRBJ1-3, the full variable domain reads DAMVIQNPRYQVTQFGKPVTLSCSQTLNHNVMYWYQQKSSQAPKLLFHYYDKDFNNEADTPDNFQSRRPNTSFCFLDIRSPGLGDTAMYLCATSRDPGPNSGNTIYFGEGSWLTVV.

The chain has TRBV19 and TRBJ1-1; D remains ambiguous. CDR3 length equals 11 residues. V lost 3 bases, J lost 4 bases, and 3 bases lay in between. Germline assignment: CDR1 LNHDA and CDR2 SQIVND (reference sequence). CDR3 residues: CASSMSTEAFF. The CDR3 nucleotides read TGTGCCAGTAGTATGAGCACTGAAGCTTTCTTT. The complete variable domain, with remaining parts taken from reference TRBV19 and TRBJ1-1, reads DGGITQSPKYLFRKEGQNVTLSCEQNLNHDAMYWYRQDPGQGLRLIYYSQIVNDFQKGDIAEGYSVSREKKESFPLTVTSAQKNPTAFYLCASSMSTEAFFGQGTRLTVV.